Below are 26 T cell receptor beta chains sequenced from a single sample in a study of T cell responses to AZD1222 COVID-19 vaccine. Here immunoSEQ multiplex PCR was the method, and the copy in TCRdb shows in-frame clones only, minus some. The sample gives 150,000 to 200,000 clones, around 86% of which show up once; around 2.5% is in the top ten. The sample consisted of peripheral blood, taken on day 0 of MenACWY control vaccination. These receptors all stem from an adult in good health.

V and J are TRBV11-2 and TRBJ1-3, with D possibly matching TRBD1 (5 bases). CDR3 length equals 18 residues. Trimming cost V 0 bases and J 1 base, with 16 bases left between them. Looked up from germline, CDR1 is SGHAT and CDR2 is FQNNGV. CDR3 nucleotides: TGTGCCAGCAGCTTAGATGAGGGGACGATGGCTTCTGGAAACACCATATATTTT. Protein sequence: CASSLDEGTMASGNTIYF.

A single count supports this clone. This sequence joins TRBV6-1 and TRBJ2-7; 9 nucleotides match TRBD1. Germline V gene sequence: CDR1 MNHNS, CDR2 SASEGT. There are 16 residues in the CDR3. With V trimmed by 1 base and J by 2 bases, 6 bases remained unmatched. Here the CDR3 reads CASSEGPTGGPYEQYF. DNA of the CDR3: TGTGCCAGCAGTGAAGGACCCACAGGGGGCCCCTACGAGCAGTACTTC.

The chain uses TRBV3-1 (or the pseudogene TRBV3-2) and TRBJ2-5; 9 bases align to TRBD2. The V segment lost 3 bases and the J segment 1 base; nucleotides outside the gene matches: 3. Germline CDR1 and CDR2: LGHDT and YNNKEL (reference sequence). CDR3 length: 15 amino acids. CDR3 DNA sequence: TGTGCCAGCAGCCAGGGGACTAGCAGCCAAGAGACCCAGTACTTC. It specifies CASSQGTSSQETQYF.

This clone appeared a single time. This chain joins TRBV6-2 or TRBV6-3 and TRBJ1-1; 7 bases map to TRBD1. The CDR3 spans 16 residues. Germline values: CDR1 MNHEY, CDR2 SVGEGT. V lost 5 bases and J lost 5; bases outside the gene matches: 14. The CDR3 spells CASSPRQGPSLTEAFF. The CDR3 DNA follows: TGTGCCAGCAGTCCACGACAGGGTCCTTCTCTTACTGAAGCTTTCTTT.

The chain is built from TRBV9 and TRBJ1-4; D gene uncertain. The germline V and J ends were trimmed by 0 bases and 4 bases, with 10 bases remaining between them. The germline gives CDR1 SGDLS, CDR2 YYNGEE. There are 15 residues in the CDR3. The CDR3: CASSVGGSGNEKLFF. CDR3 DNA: TGTGCCAGCAGCGTAGGAGGGAGCGGTAATGAAAAACTGTTTTTT. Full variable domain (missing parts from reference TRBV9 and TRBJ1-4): DSGVTQTPKHLITATGQRVTLRCSPRSGDLSVYWYQQSLDQGLQFLIQYYNGEERAKGNILERFSAQQFPDLHSELNLSSLELGDSALYFCASSVGGSGNEKLFFGSGTQLSVL.

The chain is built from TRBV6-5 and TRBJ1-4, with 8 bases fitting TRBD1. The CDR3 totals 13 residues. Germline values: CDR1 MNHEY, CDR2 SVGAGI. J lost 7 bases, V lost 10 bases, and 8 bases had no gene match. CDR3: CATFSQGGEKLFF. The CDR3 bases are TGTGCCACCTTCTCACAGGGGGGTGAAAAACTGTTTTTT.

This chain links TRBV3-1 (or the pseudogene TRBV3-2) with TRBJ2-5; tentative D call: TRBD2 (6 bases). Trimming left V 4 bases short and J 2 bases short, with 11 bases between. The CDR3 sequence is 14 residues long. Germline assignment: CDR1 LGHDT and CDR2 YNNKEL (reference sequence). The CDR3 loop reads CASSPLAEQETQYF. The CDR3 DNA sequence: TGTGCCAGCAGCCCTTTAGCGGAGCAAGAGACCCAGTACTTC.

DNA for the CDR3: TGTGCCAGCAGTAAGGACAGGGGTACTCAGCCCCAGCATTTT. Protein product: CASSKDRGTQPQHF. The V call is TRBV2, the J call TRBJ1-5; TRBD1 matches 9 bases. CDR1 and CDR2 from the germline V gene are SNHLY and FYNNEI. Trimming at V came to 5 bases and at J to 6 bases, leaving 5 bases not matched to a gene. The CDR3 totals 14 residues.

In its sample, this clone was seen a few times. CDR3 DNA: TGTGCCAGCAGCCGGGGACAGGGGGCGAACGAGCAGTACTTC. Its translation is CASSRGQGANEQYF. V gene TRBV7-2 combines with J gene TRBJ2-7; 12 nucleotides align to TRBD1. The V segment lost 5 bases and the J segment 5 bases; nucleotides outside the gene matches: 4. The germline CDR1 and CDR2 sequences are SGHTA and FQGNSA. There are 14 residues in the CDR3. Together with reference TRBV7-2 and TRBJ2-7, the CDR3 gives the full variable domain: GAGVSQSPSNKVTEKGKDVELRCDPISGHTALYWYRQSLGQGLEFLIYFQGNSAPDKSGLPSDRFSAERTGGSVSTLTIQRTQQEDSAVYLCASSRGQGANEQYFGPGTRLTVT.

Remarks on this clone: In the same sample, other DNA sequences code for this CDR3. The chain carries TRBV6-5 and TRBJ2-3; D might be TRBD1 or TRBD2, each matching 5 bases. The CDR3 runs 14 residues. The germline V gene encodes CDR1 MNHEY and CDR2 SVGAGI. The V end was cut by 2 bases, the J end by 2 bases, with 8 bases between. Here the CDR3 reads CASSYGTTTDTQYF. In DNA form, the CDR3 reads TGTGCCAGCAGTTACGGGACCACCACAGATACGCAGTATTTT.

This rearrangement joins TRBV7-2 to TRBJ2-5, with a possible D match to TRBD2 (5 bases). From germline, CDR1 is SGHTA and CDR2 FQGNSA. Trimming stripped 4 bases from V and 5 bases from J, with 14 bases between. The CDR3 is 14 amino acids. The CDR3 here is CASSSTLVGETQYF. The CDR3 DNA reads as TGTGCCAGCAGCTCAACACTAGTAGGGGAGACCCAGTACTTC.

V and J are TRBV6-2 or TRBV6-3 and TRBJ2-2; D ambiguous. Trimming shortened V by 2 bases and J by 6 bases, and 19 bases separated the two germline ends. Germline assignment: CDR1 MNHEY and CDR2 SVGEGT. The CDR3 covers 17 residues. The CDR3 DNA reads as TGTGCCAGCAGTTACCCACCGGGCCGGCTCGGAGCCGGGGAGCTGTTTTTT. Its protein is CASSYPPGRLGAGELFF.

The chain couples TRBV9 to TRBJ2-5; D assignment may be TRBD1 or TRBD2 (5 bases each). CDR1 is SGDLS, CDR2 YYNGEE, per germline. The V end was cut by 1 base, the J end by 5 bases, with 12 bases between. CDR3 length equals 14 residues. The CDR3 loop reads CASSVLGEGETQYF. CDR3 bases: TGTGCCAGCAGCGTATTGGGAGAGGGGGAGACCCAGTACTTC.

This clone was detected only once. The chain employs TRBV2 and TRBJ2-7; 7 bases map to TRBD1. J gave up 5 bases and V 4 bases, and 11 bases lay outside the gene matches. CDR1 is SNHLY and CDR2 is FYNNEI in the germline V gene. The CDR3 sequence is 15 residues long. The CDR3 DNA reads TGTGCCAGCAGTGTTATGACAGGGACGTGGGACGAGCAGTACTTC. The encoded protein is CASSVMTGTWDEQYF.

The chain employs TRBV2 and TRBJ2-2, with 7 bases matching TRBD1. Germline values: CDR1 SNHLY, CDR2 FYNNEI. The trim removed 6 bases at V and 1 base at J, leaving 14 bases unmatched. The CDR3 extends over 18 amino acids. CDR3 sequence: CASSRDRIMRMNTGELFF. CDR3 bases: TGTGCCAGCAGCAGGGACAGAATAATGAGAATGAACACCGGGGAGCTGTTTTTT.

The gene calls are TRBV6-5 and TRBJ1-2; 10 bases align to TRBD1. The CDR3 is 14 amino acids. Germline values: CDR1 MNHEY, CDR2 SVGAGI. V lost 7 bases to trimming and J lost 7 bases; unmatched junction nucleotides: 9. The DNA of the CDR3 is TGTGCCAGCATCCCCCCTCGGACAGGGGGTGGCTACACCTTC. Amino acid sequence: CASIPPRTGGGYTF.

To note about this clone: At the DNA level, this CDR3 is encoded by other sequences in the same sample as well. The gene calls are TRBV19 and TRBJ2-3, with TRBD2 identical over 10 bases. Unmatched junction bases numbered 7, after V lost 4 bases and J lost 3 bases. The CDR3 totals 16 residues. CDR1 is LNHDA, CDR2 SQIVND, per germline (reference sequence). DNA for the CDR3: TGTGCCAGTAGTAGCCTCTCTAGCGGGAGTACAGATACGCAGTATTTT. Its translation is CASSSLSSGSTDTQYF. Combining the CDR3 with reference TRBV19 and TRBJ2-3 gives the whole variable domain DGGITQSPKYLFRKEGQNVTLSCEQNLNHDAMYWYRQDPGQGLRLIYYSQIVNDFQKGDIAEGYSVSREKKESFPLTVTSAQKNPTAFYLCASSSLSSGSTDTQYFGPGTRLTVL.

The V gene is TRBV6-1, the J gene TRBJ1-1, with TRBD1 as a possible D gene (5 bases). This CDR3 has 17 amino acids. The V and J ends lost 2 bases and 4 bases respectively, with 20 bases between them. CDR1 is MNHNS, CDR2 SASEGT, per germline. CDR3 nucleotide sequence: TGTGCCAGCAGTGAAACACTTGGGGGGATGCCGGGCACTGAAGCTTTCTTT. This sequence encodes CASSETLGGMPGTEAFF.

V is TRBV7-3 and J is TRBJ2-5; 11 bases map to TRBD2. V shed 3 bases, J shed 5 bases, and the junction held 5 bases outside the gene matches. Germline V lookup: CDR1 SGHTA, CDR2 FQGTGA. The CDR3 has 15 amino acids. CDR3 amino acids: CASSLGLADGETQYF. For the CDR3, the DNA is TGTGCCAGCAGCTTGGGACTAGCGGACGGGGAGACCCAGTACTTC.

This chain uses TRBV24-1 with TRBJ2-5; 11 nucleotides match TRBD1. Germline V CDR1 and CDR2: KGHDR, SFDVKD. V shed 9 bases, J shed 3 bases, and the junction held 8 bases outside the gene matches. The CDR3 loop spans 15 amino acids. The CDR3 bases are TGTGCCACCTCTAAGGGACAGGGGGTGGAAGAGACCCAGTACTTC. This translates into CATSKGQGVEETQYF.

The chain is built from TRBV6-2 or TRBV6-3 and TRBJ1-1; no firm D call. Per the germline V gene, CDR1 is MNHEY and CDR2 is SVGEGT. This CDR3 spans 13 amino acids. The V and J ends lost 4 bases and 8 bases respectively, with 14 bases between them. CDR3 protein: CASSFEVTNEAFF. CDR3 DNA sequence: TGTGCCAGCAGTTTTGAGGTGACGAACGAAGCTTTCTTT.

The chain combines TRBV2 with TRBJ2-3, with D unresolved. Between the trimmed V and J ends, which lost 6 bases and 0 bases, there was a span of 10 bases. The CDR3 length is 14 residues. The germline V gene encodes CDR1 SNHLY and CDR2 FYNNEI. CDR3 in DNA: TGTGCCAGCAGGACCTACCTTAGCACAGATACGCAGTATTTT. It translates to CASRTYLSTDTQYF.

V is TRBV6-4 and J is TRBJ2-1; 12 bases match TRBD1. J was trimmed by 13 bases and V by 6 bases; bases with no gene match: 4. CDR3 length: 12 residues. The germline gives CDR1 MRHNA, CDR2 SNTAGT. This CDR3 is CASSLGQGAQFF. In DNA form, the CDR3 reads TGTGCCAGCAGCCTGGGACAGGGGGCCCAGTTCTTC.

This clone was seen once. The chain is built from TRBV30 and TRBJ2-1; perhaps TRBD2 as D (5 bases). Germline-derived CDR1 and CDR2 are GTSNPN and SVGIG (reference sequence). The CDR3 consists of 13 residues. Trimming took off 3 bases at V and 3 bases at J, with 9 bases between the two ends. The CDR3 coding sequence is TGTGCCTGGAGAGACGGAGGCTACAATGAGCAGTTCTTC. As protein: CAWRDGGYNEQFF.

Here the CDR3 DNA reads TGTGCCAGGGAGGGGGGCACAGATACGCAGTATTTT. This codes for CAREGGTDTQYF. This sequence joins TRBV2 and TRBJ2-3, with D perhaps being TRBD1 or TRBD2 (6 bases each). V lost 9 bases, J lost 1 base, and 8 bases lay in between. The CDR3 is made up of 12 amino acids. Germline assignment: CDR1 SNHLY and CDR2 FYNNEI.

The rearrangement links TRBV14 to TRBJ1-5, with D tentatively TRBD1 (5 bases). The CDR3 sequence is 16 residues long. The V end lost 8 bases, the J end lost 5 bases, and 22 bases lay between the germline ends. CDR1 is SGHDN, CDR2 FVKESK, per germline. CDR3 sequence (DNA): TGTGCCAGCGGTCCAATCTCGGACACCCAGTATCAGCCCCAGCATTTT. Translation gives CASGPISDTQYQPQHF.